Listed here are 12 T cell receptor beta chains from one sample, sequenced in a study of T cell responses to AZD1222 COVID-19 vaccine. The table came from immunoSEQ multiplex PCR; TCRdb's copy has only in-frame clones and leaves some out. The sample lists over 110,000 clones, 90% seen once, with roughly 1.7% in the top ten. The input for sequencing was peripheral blood, taken 28 days after the second AZD1222 dose. The receptors derive from an adult who received the AZD1222 COVID-19 vaccine.

This chain links TRBV28 with TRBJ2-3; TRBD2 matches at 7 bases. With V trimmed by 6 bases and J by 1 base, 7 bases remained unmatched. Germline assignment: CDR1 MDHEN and CDR2 SYDVKM. CDR3 length: 15 amino acids. Here the CDR3 DNA reads TGTGCCAGCAGCCCCCGGGGGGAAGGCACAGATACGCAGTATTTT. Translation: CASSPRGEGTDTQYF. The complete variable domain, with remaining parts taken from reference TRBV28 and TRBJ2-3, reads DVKVTQSSRYLVKRTGEKVFLECVQDMDHENMFWYRQDPGLGLRLIYFSYDVKMKEKGDIPEGYSVSREKKERFSLILESASTNQTSMYLCASSPRGEGTDTQYFGPGTRLTVL.

This rearrangement joins TRBV6-2 or TRBV6-3 to TRBJ2-7, with 10 nucleotides matching TRBD2. Germline V CDR1 and CDR2: MNHEY, SVGEGT. The ends lost 5 bases at V and 4 bases at J; junction bases unmatched: 5. The CDR3 is 14 amino acids. CDR3 amino acids: CASSQSGRVYEQYF. Here the CDR3 DNA reads TGTGCCAGCAGTCAGAGCGGGAGGGTTTACGAGCAGTACTTC.

The chain links TRBV7-8 to TRBJ2-7; 8 bases line up with TRBD1. Germline V gene data show CDR1 as SGHVS and CDR2 as FQNEAQ. The ends lost 2 bases at V and 7 bases at J; junction bases unmatched: 10. The CDR3 consists of 15 residues. The CDR3 DNA is TGTGCCAGCAGCTTACGGACAGGGAGCTACGAAGAGCAGTACGTC. Encoded protein: CASSLRTGSYEEQYV.

The chain combines TRBV30 with TRBJ2-5, with 8 bases lining up with TRBD1. Per germline, CDR1 GTSNPN and CDR2 SVGIG (reference sequence). The CDR3 is 13 amino acids. V lost 6 bases to trimming and J lost 1 base; unmatched junction nucleotides: 4. The CDR3 DNA reads as TGTGCCTGCGAAACAGGGGGCCAAGAGACCCAGTACTTC. This translates into CACETGGQETQYF.

The rearrangement uses TRBV6-5 and TRBJ1-6; D call uncertain. Between the trimmed V and J ends, which lost 7 bases and 9 bases, there was a span of 16 bases. The germline CDR1 and CDR2 sequences are MNHEY and SVGAGI. The CDR3 has 14 residues. CDR3 protein: CASNRDPVSSPLHF. CDR3 DNA sequence: TGTGCCAGCAATAGAGACCCGGTGAGTTCACCCCTCCACTTT.

The chain joins TRBV15 to TRBJ2-5; a weak D match, TRBD2 (5 bases). Trimming left V 3 bases short and J 4 bases short, with 15 bases between. Germline assignment: CDR1 LNHNV and CDR2 YYDKDF (reference sequence). This CDR3 is 15 amino acids long. The CDR3 DNA reads as TGTGCCACCAGCAGGACGGGGTTAAGCCTAGAGACCCAGTACTTC. Residues: CATSRTGLSLETQYF.

Here the CDR3 DNA reads TGTGCCAGTAGACTCTGGGACGGCTCTGGAAACACCATATATTTT. Protein: CASRLWDGSGNTIYF. The chain has TRBV19 and TRBJ1-3; D possibly corresponds to TRBD1 (5 bases). This CDR3 is built from 15 residues. Germline-derived CDR1 and CDR2 are LNHDA and SQIVND (reference sequence). V dropped 6 bases and J dropped 0 bases, with 12 bases sitting between them.

J is TRBJ1-6 and V is TRBV6-2 or TRBV6-3; the D gene is possibly TRBD1 (5 bases). The CDR3 loop spans 13 amino acids. In germline, CDR1 is MNHEY, CDR2 SVGEGT. Trimming cost V 6 bases and J 10 bases, with 13 bases left between them. CDR3 in amino acids: CASSDTKGSPLHF. CDR3 nucleotides: TGTGCCAGCAGCGATACCAAGGGGTCACCCCTCCACTTT.

J is TRBJ2-2 and V is TRBV6-5, with D possibly matching TRBD2 (6 bases). V gave up 6 bases and J gave up 2 bases, with 10 bases separating them. This CDR3 region has 14 residues. In germline, CDR1 is MNHEY, CDR2 SVGAGI. CDR3 bases: TGTGCCAGCAGCGGGGGTCAAAACACCGGGGAGCTGTTTTTT. Translation: CASSGGQNTGELFF.

V is TRBV5-4 and J is TRBJ2-5; TRBD2 aligns across 12 bases. The CDR3 totals 19 residues. After removal of 4 bases from V and 4 bases from J, the junction contained 17 bases not matched to a gene. The germline V gene has CDR1 SGHNT and CDR2 YYREEE (reference sequence). CDR3 protein: CASSTEVVLAGGGGETQYF. The CDR3 nucleotides are TGTGCCAGCAGCACGGAGGTAGTACTAGCGGGGGGCGGAGGAGAGACCCAGTACTTC.

V usage is TRBV5-1 and J usage is TRBJ2-2; 8 nucleotides agree with TRBD2. Germline V lookup: CDR1 SGHRS, CDR2 YFSETQ. The CDR3 runs 15 residues. Germline trimming cut 2 bases from V and 4 bases from J; bases unmatched to any gene: 4. CDR3 amino acids: CASSFSGSPTGELFF. In nucleotides, the CDR3 is TGCGCCAGCAGCTTCAGCGGGAGTCCCACCGGGGAGCTGTTTTTT. Filled out from reference TRBV5-1 and TRBJ2-2, the complete variable domain reads KAGVTQTPRYLIKTRGQQVTLSCSPISGHRSVSWYQQTPGQGLQFLFEYFSETQRNKGNFPGRFSGRQFSNSRSEMNVSTLELGDSALYLCASSFSGSPTGELFFGEGSRLTVL.

The chain uses TRBV5-1 and TRBJ2-1, with no clear D. V lost 2 bases, J lost 0 bases, and 9 bases lay in between. Looked up from germline, CDR1 is SGHRS and CDR2 is YFSETQ. This CDR3 region has 15 residues. This CDR3 reads CASSLYIDSYNEQFF. DNA of the CDR3: TGCGCCAGCAGCTTATACATCGACTCCTACAATGAGCAGTTCTTC.